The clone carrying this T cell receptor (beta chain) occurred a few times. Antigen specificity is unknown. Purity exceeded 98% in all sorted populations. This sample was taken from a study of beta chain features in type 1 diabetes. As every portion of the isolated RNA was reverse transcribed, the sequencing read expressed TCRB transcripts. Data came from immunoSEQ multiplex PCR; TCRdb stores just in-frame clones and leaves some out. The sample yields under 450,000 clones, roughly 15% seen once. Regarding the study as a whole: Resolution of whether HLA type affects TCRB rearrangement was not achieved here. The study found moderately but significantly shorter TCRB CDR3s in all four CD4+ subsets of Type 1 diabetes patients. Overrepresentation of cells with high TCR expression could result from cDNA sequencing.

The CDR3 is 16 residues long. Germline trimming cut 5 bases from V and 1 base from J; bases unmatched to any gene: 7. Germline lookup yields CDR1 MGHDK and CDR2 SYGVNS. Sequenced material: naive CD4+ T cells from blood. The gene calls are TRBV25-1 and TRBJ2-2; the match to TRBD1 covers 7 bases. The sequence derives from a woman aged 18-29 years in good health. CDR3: CASSLLTGWNTGELFF. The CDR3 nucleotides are TGTGCCAGCAGTCTTCTGACAGGGTGGAACACCGGGGAGCTGTTTTTT.